Listed here are 18 T cell receptor beta chains from one sample, sequenced in a study of blood T cell repertoires in COVID-19. Data came from immunoSEQ multiplex PCR; TCRdb stores just in-frame clones and leaves some out. The sample has around 160,000 clones, approximately 91% seen once. Sequenced: peripheral blood. The receptor set was obtained from a human donor in a cohort sampled during active COVID-19.

The V gene is TRBV27, the J gene TRBJ2-7, with 7 bases identical to TRBD1. Germline V gives CDR1 MNHEY, CDR2 SMNVEV (reference sequence). V shed 0 bases, J shed 0 bases, and the junction held 2 bases outside the gene matches. The CDR3 has 15 amino acids. CDR3 sequence (DNA): TGTGCCAGCAGTTTATCGACAGGGATCTCCTACGAGCAGTACTTC. This sequence encodes CASSLSTGISYEQYF.

The rearrangement links TRBV7-3 to TRBJ1-2, with TRBD1 matching over 8 bases. The CDR3 sequence is 13 residues long. The V segment lost 5 bases and the J segment 4 bases; nucleotides outside the gene matches: 3. CDR1 is SGHTA and CDR2 is FQGTGA in the germline V gene. The CDR3 nucleotides read TGTGCCAGCAGCCACAGGGGGGGCTATGGCTACACCTTC. This sequence encodes CASSHRGGYGYTF.

J is TRBJ2-5 and V is TRBV14; 7 positions agree with TRBD1. With V trimmed by 1 base and J by 5 bases, 7 bases remained unmatched. Germline lookup yields CDR1 SGHDN and CDR2 FVKESK. CDR3 length equals 15 residues. DNA for the CDR3: TGTGCCAGCAGCCAAGCACAGGGGTGGGGTGAGACCCAGTACTTC. Translated: CASSQAQGWGETQYF.

The rearrangement uses TRBV3-1 (or the pseudogene TRBV3-2) and TRBJ1-2; the match to TRBD1 covers 7 bases. V lost 2 bases and J lost 0; bases outside the gene matches: 6. Germline V gene sequence: CDR1 LGHDT, CDR2 YNNKEL (reference sequence). This CDR3 has 16 residues. CDR3 DNA: TGTGCCAGCAGCCAATGGACAGGAGCCTCTAACTATGGCTACACCTTC. This translates into CASSQWTGASNYGYTF.

This chain links TRBV15 with TRBJ2-3, with 10 bases lining up with TRBD2. Germline V gene lookup returns CDR1 LNHNV and CDR2 YYDKDF (reference sequence). The CDR3 contains 15 residues. J gave up 10 bases and V 0 bases, and 7 bases lay outside the gene matches. The CDR3 is CATSRDRLAGASQYF. As DNA, the CDR3 is TGTGCCACCAGCAGAGATAGGCTAGCGGGGGCCTCGCAGTATTTT.

The chain is built from TRBV4-3 and TRBJ2-1; TRBD2 matches 12 bases. This CDR3 contains 18 residues. V was pared by 0 bases and J by 2 bases, with 5 bases of the junction left unmatched. Germline values: CDR1 LGHNA, CDR2 YSLEER. CDR3 in DNA: TGCGCCAGCAGCCAAGATTGGACTAGCGGGGACCCCTACAATGAGCAGTTCTTC. Its translation is CASSQDWTSGDPYNEQFF.

This chain joins TRBV29-1 and TRBJ2-3; tentative D call: TRBD1 (6 bases). Germline assignment: CDR1 SQVTM and CDR2 ANQGSEA. The CDR3 sequence is 12 residues long. Trimming shortened V by 4 bases and J by 2 bases, and 7 bases separated the two germline ends. DNA of the CDR3: TGCAGCGTTGGGACAGCCACAGATACGCAGTATTTT. Its protein product is CSVGTATDTQYF.

The rearrangement uses TRBV20-1 and TRBJ2-1, with D possibly matching TRBD2 (6 bases). The CDR3 has 14 residues. The V end was cut by 3 bases, the J end by 7 bases, with 16 bases between. In germline, CDR1 is DFQATT, CDR2 SNEGSKA (reference sequence). DNA for the CDR3: TGCAGTGCTAGTAGGCTAGCGTTGGGGAATGAGCAGTTCTTC. As protein: CSASRLALGNEQFF.

The rearrangement uses TRBV25-1 and TRBJ1-6; the D is unclear. There are 14 residues in the CDR3. V lost 4 bases and J lost 4, with 8 bases in between. Germline lookup yields CDR1 MGHDK and CDR2 SYGVNS. In DNA, the CDR3 is TGTGCCAGCAGTGGGTCGGGGTATAATTCACCCCTCCACTTT. Translation: CASSGSGYNSPLHF.

The chain is built from TRBV7-9 and TRBJ1-1; D unresolved. V lost 5 bases and J lost 8, with 24 bases in between. This CDR3 has 16 amino acids. The germline V gene has CDR1 SEHNR and CDR2 FQNEAQ (reference sequence). The CDR3 DNA follows: TGTGCCAGCAGCCAAGTGGGTTCCATAGCCTCGGCCGAAGCTTTCTTT. Amino acids: CASSQVGSIASAEAFF.

V is TRBV7-2 and J is TRBJ2-2, with D possibly TRBD1 on 6 matching bases. The CDR3 spans 14 residues. Trimming removed 2 bases at V and 3 bases at J, with 7 bases between. Germline values: CDR1 SGHTA, CDR2 FQGNSA. The DNA for the CDR3 is TGTGCCAGCAGCTTAAAGGGGGACACCGGGGAGCTGTTTTTT. It yields the protein CASSLKGDTGELFF.

This clone was counted a few times. As DNA, the CDR3 is TGCGCCAGCAGCCAAGAACGGGGGACAGCATCCTACAATGAGCAGTTCTTC. Amino acid sequence: CASSQERGTASYNEQFF. The chain is built from TRBV4-3 and TRBJ2-1; a weak D match, TRBD1 (7 bases). The CDR3 has 17 amino acids. Looked up from germline, CDR1 is LGHNA and CDR2 is YSLEER. V was pared by 0 bases and J by 1 base, with 13 bases between.

V gene TRBV9 combines with J gene TRBJ2-3; 8 bases map to TRBD2. With V trimmed by 3 bases and J by 9 bases, 12 bases remained unmatched. Germline values: CDR1 SGDLS, CDR2 YYNGEE. The CDR3 runs to 15 residues. DNA for the CDR3: TGTGCCAGCAGCGCGACTGTGGGAGGCGGGAGGACGCAGTATTTT. Its protein is CASSATVGGGRTQYF.

V gene TRBV7-9 combines with J gene TRBJ2-5; weak D call: TRBD2 (7 bases). The germline V gene has CDR1 SEHNR and CDR2 FQNEAQ (reference sequence). The CDR3 spans 16 residues. The V gene lost 1 base and the J gene lost 4 bases, with 16 bases spanning the gap. The CDR3 DNA reads as TGTGCCAGCAGCTTAGATCAAGGGGGGGAGAGAGAGACCCAGTACTTC. This encodes CASSLDQGGERETQYF.

This chain uses TRBV7-9 with TRBJ1-3, with a tentative D call TRBD1 (5 bases). V was trimmed by 2 bases and J by 0 bases, leaving 11 bases between them. The CDR3 consists of 16 residues. Germline CDR1 reads SEHNR; CDR2 reads FQNEAQ (reference sequence). CDR3 nucleotide sequence: TGTGCCAGCAGCTTAACAGGCGGTATCTCTGGAAACACCATATATTTT. It is translated as CASSLTGGISGNTIYF.

The rearrangement links TRBV24-1 to TRBJ1-1; no definite D call. V was shortened by 4 bases and J by 3 bases, with 8 bases between the two germline ends. From germline, CDR1 is KGHDR and CDR2 SFDVKD. The CDR3 runs 13 residues. CDR3: CATSDLRDTEAFF. The DNA for the CDR3 is TGTGCCACCAGTGACTTGCGGGACACTGAAGCTTTCTTT.

This clone qualifies as medium-sized. The V call is TRBV2, the J call TRBJ2-1; possibly TRBD1 for D (7 bases). The CDR3 runs to 15 residues. The germline gives CDR1 SNHLY, CDR2 FYNNEI. Trimming left V 4 bases short and J 7 bases short, with 17 bases between. The CDR3 DNA reads TGTGCCAGCAGTGGTCAGGGGGGCGCCGCGAATGAGCAGTTCTTC. Protein: CASSGQGGAANEQFF.

This rearrangement joins TRBV7-2 to TRBJ1-1; perhaps TRBD1 as D (5 bases). CDR1 and CDR2 (germline): SGHTA, FQGNSA. This CDR3 contains 15 residues. The V and J ends lost 2 bases and 1 base respectively, with 11 bases between them. CDR3 protein: CASSLYGGENTEAFF. The CDR3 DNA reads TGTGCCAGCAGCTTATACGGGGGGGAGAACACTGAAGCTTTCTTT. The full variable domain, its missing parts supplied by reference TRBV7-2 and TRBJ1-1, is GAGVSQSPSNKVTEKGKDVELRCDPISGHTALYWYRQSLGQGLEFLIYFQGNSAPDKSGLPSDRFSAERTGGSVSTLTIQRTQQEDSAVYLCASSLYGGENTEAFFGQGTRLTVV.